A single sample gave rise to the 29 T cell receptor beta chains below, sequenced in a study of cytomegalovirus exposure and HLA in healthy donors. The PCR made use of 60 Vbeta and 13 Jbeta primers. This table comes from immunoSEQ multiplex PCR, and its TCRdb copy is limited to in-frame clones, with some not included. The sample lists more than 150,000 clones, less than 90% occurring once. Sequencing was carried out using PBMCs. The receptors stem from a girl aged 10 to 17 in good health and CMV-seropositive.

The chain uses TRBV11-2 and TRBJ1-2; TRBD1 matches 9 bases. The germline gives CDR1 SGHAT, CDR2 FQNNGV. J was trimmed by 8 bases and V by 4 bases; bases with no gene match: 20. This CDR3 has 18 residues. This CDR3 is CASSSPPGTGRLARGYTF. The CDR3 DNA is TGTGCCAGCAGCTCCCCACCTGGGACAGGGAGGTTGGCCCGCGGCTACACCTTC.

This clone occurred a few times. The chain recombines TRBV6-1 with TRBJ2-7; 10 bases fit TRBD2. Germline-derived CDR1 and CDR2 are MNHNS and SASEGT. This CDR3 region has 15 residues. The V and J ends lost 6 bases and 2 bases, in that order; junction bases with no gene match: 7. The chain's CDR3 is CASRASGRDAYEQYF. CDR3 nucleotide sequence: TGTGCCAGCAGGGCTAGCGGGAGAGACGCCTACGAGCAGTACTTC.

This rearrangement joins TRBV28 to TRBJ1-2; no firm D call. CDR1 and CDR2 (germline): MDHEN, SYDVKM. V gave up 2 bases and J gave up 2 bases, with 3 bases separating them. The CDR3 runs to 12 residues. CDR3 in amino acids: CASSLRNYGYTF. The DNA of the CDR3 is TGTGCCAGCAGTTTACGGAACTATGGCTACACCTTC.

This clone came up a few times. The CDR3 region is CASSLPLNEQFF. The CDR3 coding sequence is TGTGCCAGCTCACTCCCATTGAATGAGCAGTTCTTC. The chain employs TRBV18 and TRBJ2-1; no definite D call. The CDR3 sequence is 12 residues long. The germline CDR1 and CDR2 sequences are KGHSH and LQKENI. V gave up 4 bases and J gave up 7 bases, with 8 bases separating them.

The chain recombines TRBV18 with TRBJ1-3; TRBD1 matches at 7 bases. The CDR3 runs 12 residues. Germline V gene sequence: CDR1 KGHSH, CDR2 LQKENI. The trim removed 2 bases at V and 14 bases at J, leaving 6 bases unmatched. The CDR3 loop is CASSPSRTGLYF. The CDR3 DNA follows: TGTGCCAGCTCACCATCCCGGACAGGCTTATATTTT.

This clone was detected once. Sequence at one end of the junction differs from germline and may be a read error. The identical CDR3 is also encoded by other nucleotide sequences in the sample. The chain recombines TRBV5-8 with TRBJ2-7; tentative D call: TRBD1 (6 bases). CDR3 length: 15 amino acids. CDR1 and CDR2 from the germline V gene are SGHTS and YDEGEE. The CDR3: CASSLELGAPYEQYF. The CDR3 coding sequence is TGCGCCAGCAGCTTGGAGTTGGGGGCACCTTACGAGCAGTACTTC.

J is TRBJ2-1 and V is TRBV2; a possible D gene is TRBD2 (6 bases). This CDR3 has 16 amino acids. CDR1 is SNHLY and CDR2 is FYNNEI in the germline V gene. Trimming removed 1 base from V and 8 bases from J, with 18 bases in between. The CDR3 here is CASSEDGVAGLHEQFF. The CDR3 DNA follows: TGTGCCAGCAGTGAAGATGGAGTCGCGGGGTTACATGAGCAGTTCTTC.

V usage is TRBV4-2 and J usage is TRBJ2-7; TRBD2 matches 7 bases. In germline, CDR1 is LGHNA, CDR2 YNFKEQ. With V trimmed by 2 bases and J by 0 bases, 10 bases remained unmatched. This CDR3 region has 17 residues. The CDR3: CASSQPSSGASSYEQYF. The CDR3 DNA sequence: TGTGCCAGCAGCCAACCCTCTAGCGGAGCGAGCTCCTACGAGCAGTACTTC.

This clone was counted once. V usage is TRBV29-1 and J usage is TRBJ2-1, with TRBD2 identical over 7 bases. Germline assignment: CDR1 SQVTM and CDR2 ANQGSEA. The CDR3 spans 19 residues. V dropped 2 bases and J dropped 4; count of bases not matched to a gene: 20. The CDR3 protein is CSVELGGFRTGGRYNEQFF. The CDR3 coding sequence is TGCAGCGTTGAATTGGGGGGTTTTAGGACGGGAGGTCGGTACAATGAGCAGTTCTTC.

The chain couples TRBV27 to TRBJ1-2, with a weak D call TRBD1 (5 bases). Trimming cost V 0 bases and J 4 bases, with 12 bases left between them. The CDR3 consists of 15 residues. Germline V gene sequence: CDR1 MNHEY, CDR2 SMNVEV (reference sequence). In DNA form, the CDR3 reads TGTGCCAGCAGTTTATCGGGCAGGGATGGCTATGGCTACACCTTC. This encodes CASSLSGRDGYGYTF.

The V and J genes are TRBV19 and TRBJ2-1, with 10 bases fitting TRBD2. The germline CDR1 and CDR2 sequences are LNHDA and SQIVND (reference sequence). Trimming at V came to 10 bases and at J to 9 bases, leaving 18 bases not matched to a gene. The CDR3 contains 16 residues. CDR3 region: CATSEREGLSRSEQFF. CDR3 in DNA: TGTGCCACATCGGAGCGGGAGGGCCTTAGTCGAAGTGAGCAGTTCTTC.

This clone has just a few counts. The chain couples TRBV4-2 to TRBJ1-5; D ambiguous. The CDR3 extends over 14 amino acids. The V gene lost 1 base and the J gene lost 7 bases, with 11 bases spanning the gap. The germline V gene has CDR1 LGHNA and CDR2 YNFKEQ. CDR3: CASSQVGRIQPQHF. CDR3 in DNA: TGTGCCAGCAGCCAAGTGGGGAGGATACAGCCCCAGCATTTT.

The chain recombines TRBV19 with TRBJ2-3, with a possible D match to TRBD1 (5 bases). Germline CDR1 LNHDA, CDR2 SQIVND (reference sequence). Trimming left V 4 bases short and J 0 bases short, with 14 bases between. The CDR3 length is 16 residues. The CDR3 region is CASSTGNALSTDTQYF. The CDR3 DNA follows: TGTGCCAGTAGTACAGGGAACGCCCTAAGCACAGATACGCAGTATTTT.

V is TRBV29-1 and J is TRBJ2-3; D remains unclear. Per the germline V gene, CDR1 is SQVTM and CDR2 is ANQGSEA. The CDR3 contains 12 residues. V dropped 7 bases and J dropped 1 base, with 9 bases sitting between them. CDR3 protein: CSGTSGTDTQYF. As DNA, the CDR3 is TGCAGCGGAACCAGCGGCACAGATACGCAGTATTTT.

J is TRBJ2-5 and V is TRBV27; TRBD2 agrees at 11 bases. This CDR3 region has 15 residues. Trimming cost V 5 bases and J 7 bases; bases outside gene matches: 9. Germline V gene lookup returns CDR1 MNHEY and CDR2 SMNVEV (reference sequence). The CDR3 DNA reads as TGTGCCAGCAGTGGGCAGACTAGCGGGGTTGGGACCCAGTACTTC. It yields the protein CASSGQTSGVGTQYF.

The gene calls are TRBV23-1 and TRBJ2-5; D might be TRBD2 (6 bases). The assigned J gene may be wrong: the sequence end matches TRBJ2-7 better. TRBV23-1 has ORF status, its function being uncertain. There are 16 residues in the CDR3. CDR3 sequence reads: CASSQIKGLQSYEQYF. In DNA form, the CDR3 reads TGCGCCAGCAGTCAGATCAAGGGACTGCAGTCCTACGAGCAGTACTTC.

This chain uses TRBV4-1 with TRBJ2-7; 10 nucleotides match TRBD2. CDR1 is MGHRA, CDR2 YSYEKL, per germline. The V and J ends lost 4 bases and 2 bases, in that order; junction bases with no gene match: 11. CDR3 length: 17 amino acids. Written as DNA, the CDR3 is TGCGCCAGCAGCCCCCCCGGGATAGCGGGAGGACCCTACGAGCAGTACTTC. This codes for CASSPPGIAGGPYEQYF.

The V and J genes are TRBV7-9 and TRBJ2-3; 7 nucleotides match TRBD2. V gave up 2 bases and J gave up 2 bases; unmatched junction bases: 4. Germline V gene data show CDR1 as SEHNR and CDR2 as FQNEAQ (reference sequence). The CDR3 totals 15 residues. The CDR3: CASSLSRDYTDTQYF. CDR3 DNA: TGTGCCAGCAGCTTATCCCGGGACTACACAGATACGCAGTATTTT. The full variable domain, its missing parts supplied by reference TRBV7-9 and TRBJ2-3, is DTGVSQNPRHKITKRGQNVTFRCDPISEHNRLYWYRQTLGQGPEFLTYFQNEAQLEKSRLLSDRFSAERPKGSFSTLEIQRTEQGDSAMYLCASSLSRDYTDTQYFGPGTRLTVL.

The chain links TRBV5-1 to TRBJ2-7; 7 positions agree with TRBD1. Unmatched junction bases numbered 4, after V lost 4 bases and J lost 3 bases. The germline CDR1 and CDR2 sequences are SGHRS and YFSETQ. There are 13 residues in the CDR3. As DNA, the CDR3 is TGCGCCAGCAGCGCTGGACAGGACTACGAGCAGTACTTC. Its protein product is CASSAGQDYEQYF.

This sequence joins TRBV2 and TRBJ1-5; TRBD1 matches 8 bases. The CDR3 length is 15 residues. The germline V gene encodes CDR1 SNHLY and CDR2 FYNNEI. V shed 6 bases, J shed 4 bases, and the junction held 8 bases outside the gene matches. The CDR3, as DNA: TGTGCCAGCAGAAAAGGGGACAGGAGTAATCAGCCCCAGCATTTT. Translating it yields CASRKGDRSNQPQHF.

This clone came up once. The CDR3 DNA follows: TGTGCCAGCAGTTTAACGGGACTCACGAACACTGAAGCTTTCTTT. This sequence encodes CASSLTGLTNTEAFF. This chain uses TRBV27 with TRBJ1-1, with D perhaps TRBD1 (5 bases). The CDR3 is made up of 15 amino acids. The ends were cut back, 2 bases at V and 1 base at J, with 11 bases in the middle. CDR1 is MNHEY and CDR2 is SMNVEV in the germline V gene (reference sequence).

The V gene is TRBV2, the J gene TRBJ2-6; no reliable D call. CDR1 SNHLY and CDR2 FYNNEI come from the germline V gene. This CDR3 contains 12 residues. Trimming cost V 7 bases and J 1 base, with 2 bases left between them. CDR3 bases: TGTGCCAGCACGTCTGGGGCCAACGTCCTGACTTTC. It specifies CASTSGANVLTF.

The chain has TRBV4-1 and TRBJ1-2, with TRBD1 as a possible D gene (6 bases). The germline V gene encodes CDR1 MGHRA and CDR2 YSYEKL. V was pared by 3 bases and J by 4 bases, with 18 bases between. This CDR3 comprises 16 residues. CDR3 nucleotide sequence: TGCGCCAGCAGCCAGAAGGGCGCCGGGGGGCCCTATGGCTACACCTTC. Encoded protein: CASSQKGAGGPYGYTF.

This chain links TRBV9 with TRBJ2-3; 12 bases fit TRBD2. CDR3 length: 17 residues. After removal of 0 bases from V and 2 bases from J, the junction contained 4 bases not matched to a gene. Germline V gene sequence: CDR1 SGDLS, CDR2 YYNGEE. The CDR3 region has the DNA TGTGCCAGCAGCGTAGAGGGACTAGCGGGCTACACAGATACGCAGTATTTT. It specifies CASSVEGLAGYTDTQYF.

The V and J genes are TRBV10-3 and TRBJ1-5; perhaps TRBD1 as D (6 bases). Germline loops: CDR1 ENHRY, CDR2 SYGVKD. This CDR3 is built from 16 residues. V dropped 1 base and J dropped 5 bases, with 15 bases sitting between them. The CDR3 nucleotides read TGTGCCATCAGTGAGTTCCCTACAGGGAATGATCAGCCCCAGCATTTT. As protein: CAISEFPTGNDQPQHF.

The chain couples TRBV4-1 to TRBJ2-7; 7 nucleotides agree with TRBD2. V trimming: 0 bases; J trimming: 7 bases; junction bases outside the gene matches: 9. Looked up from germline, CDR1 is MGHRA and CDR2 is YSYEKL. This CDR3 comprises 15 residues. The CDR3, as DNA: TGCGCCAGCAGCCAAGATCGCGGGGGTTCGTGGGAGCAGTACTTC. Amino acid sequence: CASSQDRGGSWEQYF.

The rearrangement joins TRBV5-1 to TRBJ2-1; 10 nucleotides line up with TRBD2. V lost 6 bases, J lost 8 bases, and 8 bases stayed unmatched. Germline CDR1 SGHRS, CDR2 YFSETQ. The CDR3 contains 14 residues. The CDR3 loop is CASNLLAGRYEQFF. As DNA, the CDR3 is TGCGCCAGCAATCTACTAGCGGGAAGATATGAGCAGTTCTTC.

This clone was detected only a few times. CDR3 residues: CASSFRPGAHNEQFF. The CDR3 bases are TGTGCCAGCAGCTTTCGTCCGGGAGCCCACAATGAGCAGTTCTTC. The genes are TRBV5-6 and TRBJ2-1; possible D gene TRBD2, 6 bases. Trimming pared 2 bases from V and 5 bases from J, leaving 14 bases between. CDR3 length: 15 residues. CDR1 is SGHDT, CDR2 YYEEEE, per germline.

The chain employs TRBV7-8 and TRBJ2-7; TRBD2 matches 8 bases. Germline CDR1 and CDR2: SGHVS and FQNEAQ. The V gene end was trimmed by 5 bases and the J gene end by 1 base; junction bases not matched to a gene: 13. The CDR3 spans 17 residues. CDR3: CASSHPTAGGASYEQYF. The CDR3 DNA sequence: TGTGCCAGCAGCCATCCCACGGCCGGGGGGGCATCCTACGAGCAGTACTTC.